These 27 T cell receptor beta chains were all obtained from the same sample, sequenced in a study of early T cells in non-severe SARS-CoV-2 infection. TCRdb recomputed calls from the 5' RACE reads with MiXCR, one row per CDR3 protein. The table has 80,000 to 95,000 distinct CDR3 sequences, approximately 15% seen once. Sequencing was done on a sample of whole blood. Receptor source: an adult who was a healthcare worker with PCR-confirmed SARS-CoV-2 infection or an uninfected control (not recorded which).

V and J are TRBV6-5 and TRBJ1-1; D remains ambiguous. The CDR3 covers 16 residues. The germline V gene encodes CDR1 MNHEY and CDR2 SVGAGI. Trimming removed 0 bases from V and 0 bases from J, with 11 bases in between. The CDR3 DNA is TGTGCCAGCAGTTACTCCTCTGACGGACTGAACACTGAAGCTTTCTTT. Protein: CASSYSSDGLNTEAFF.

The sample holds many counts of this clonotype. The genes are TRBV3-1 and TRBJ2-7, with 9 bases identical to TRBD1. The V and J ends lost 1 base and 13 bases, in that order; junction bases with no gene match: 5. Germline V gene sequence: CDR1 LGHDT, CDR2 YNNKEL (reference sequence). This CDR3 spans 12 amino acids. The CDR3 DNA sequence: TGTGCCAGCAGCCAAGGGGACAGGGTGGGATACTTC. Translated: CASSQGDRVGYF.

This clonotype was counted many times. The V gene is TRBV7-2, the J gene TRBJ2-3; TRBD2 agrees at 9 bases. Germline CDR1 and CDR2: SGHTA and FQGNSA. The CDR3 spans 16 residues. Losses at the gene ends were 6 bases for V and 2 bases for J; bases not matched to a gene: 9. This CDR3 is CASSFSPGLATDTQYF. The DNA for the CDR3 is TGTGCCAGCAGTTTCTCACCGGGACTAGCCACAGATACGCAGTATTTT.

This clonotype was seen a few times. This rearrangement joins TRBV6-5 to TRBJ2-7, with 11 bases that match TRBD2. V was pared by 2 bases and J by 6 bases, with 6 bases of the junction left unmatched. The germline gives CDR1 MNHEY, CDR2 SVGAGI. The CDR3 sequence is 15 residues long. CDR3 loop: CASSYQTSGETEQYF. CDR3 DNA sequence: TGTGCCAGCAGTTACCAGACTAGCGGGGAGACCGAGCAGTACTTC.

This clonotype has ten or more counts. The genes are TRBV6-5 and TRBJ2-2; 12 nucleotides agree with TRBD2. There are 15 residues in the CDR3. The germline V gene encodes CDR1 MNHEY and CDR2 SVGAGI. Unmatched junction bases numbered 2, after V lost 5 bases and J lost 4 bases. DNA for the CDR3: TGTGCCAGCAGTGGACTAGCGGGGCCCACCGGGGAGCTGTTTTTT. It is translated as CASSGLAGPTGELFF.

V is TRBV7-9 and J is TRBJ2-5; 7 positions agree with TRBD1. The CDR3 contains 14 residues. The J segment lost 1 base and the V segment lost 5 bases, leaving 4 bases of the junction unmatched. Germline CDR1 reads SEHNR; CDR2 reads FQNEAQ (reference sequence). In DNA, the CDR3 is TGTGCCAGCAGCCCAGGGGGATTCCAAGAGACCCAGTACTTC. It codes for CASSPGGFQETQYF.

Ten or more counts support this clonotype. The genes are TRBV11-2 and TRBJ1-2, with no clear D. This CDR3 spans 14 amino acids. Germline-derived CDR1 and CDR2 are SGHAT and FQNNGV. The ends were cut back, 7 bases at V and 9 bases at J, with 21 bases in the middle. DNA for the CDR3: TGTGCCAGCACCCCAGCCCGGGCCCCCCACCGCTACACCTTC. Its translation is CASTPARAPHRYTF.

The chain carries TRBV11-2 and TRBJ1-1, with D hard to call. Trimming stripped 0 bases from V and 3 bases from J, with 2 bases between. CDR3 length equals 12 residues. The germline V gene encodes CDR1 SGHAT and CDR2 FQNNGV. The chain's CDR3 is CASSLEDTEAFF. CDR3 DNA sequence: TGTGCCAGCAGCTTAGAGGACACTGAAGCTTTCTTT.

V is TRBV19 and J is TRBJ1-2; D ambiguous. Trimming took 4 bases from V and 8 from J, leaving 11 bases between them. This CDR3 has 12 amino acids. Germline V CDR1 and CDR2: LNHDA, SQIVND (reference sequence). The CDR3 region is CASSRHTGGYTF. The CDR3 region has the DNA TGTGCCAGTAGTAGACATACGGGAGGCTACACCTTC.

This clonotype appeared many times. The V and J genes are TRBV3-1 and TRBJ1-5, with 7 bases aligning to TRBD1. CDR1 and CDR2 (germline): LGHDT, YNNKEL (reference sequence). The CDR3 has 16 amino acids. V shed 4 bases, J shed 0 bases, and the junction held 6 bases outside the gene matches. The CDR3 region is CASSPSGTASNQPQHF. As DNA, the CDR3 is TGTGCCAGCAGCCCGTCCGGGACAGCTAGCAATCAGCCCCAGCATTTT.

CDR3 coding DNA: TGTGCCAGCAGCGTAGAGGGACTAGTCTTGAATGAGCAGTTCTTC. Its translation: CASSVEGLVLNEQFF. The chain uses TRBV9 and TRBJ2-1; 8 bases are a match to TRBD2. The CDR3 is 15 amino acids. Germline-derived CDR1 and CDR2 are SGDLS and YYNGEE. V gave up 0 bases and J gave up 7 bases; unmatched junction bases: 6. The full variable domain, its missing parts supplied by reference TRBV9 and TRBJ2-1, is DSGVTQTPKHLITATGQRVTLRCSPRSGDLSVYWYQQSLDQGLQFLIQYYNGEERAKGNILERFSAQQFPDLHSELNLSSLELGDSALYFCASSVEGLVLNEQFFGPGTRLTVL.

The chain combines TRBV12-3 or TRBV12-4 with TRBJ2-3; 11 bases are shared with TRBD2. V was clipped by 5 bases and J by 15 bases; unmatched bases: 4. The CDR3 covers 11 residues. CDR3 DNA sequence: TGTGCCAGCAGTGTGGGACTAGCGGCTTATTTT. This sequence encodes CASSVGLAAYF.

The V gene is TRBV24-1, the J gene TRBJ1-2, with unresolved D. Germline V gene sequence: CDR1 KGHDR, CDR2 SFDVKD. V was trimmed by 4 bases and J by 4 bases, leaving 3 bases between them. The CDR3 is 11 amino acids. CDR3 protein: CATSDGYGYTF. CDR3 coding DNA: TGTGCCACCAGTGACGGCTATGGCTACACCTTC.

This clonotype was detected ten times or more. The chain carries TRBV7-3 and TRBJ1-6; D uncertain. The V gene's germline CDR1 is SGHTA and CDR2 FQGTGA. V lost 5 bases and J lost 8, with 10 bases in between. The CDR3 loop spans 13 amino acids. In DNA form, the CDR3 reads TGTGCCAGCAGCCCAAGAGTGGATTCACCCCTCCACTTT. It codes for CASSPRVDSPLHF.

This clonotype was counted a few times. The rearrangement links TRBV29-1 to TRBJ2-5; TRBD1 might be the D (6 bases). With 2 bases removed from V and 2 bases from J, the gap between germline ends came to 12 bases. This CDR3 region has 14 residues. CDR1 and CDR2 from the germline V gene are SQVTM and ANQGSEA. CDR3 protein: CSVELGRGQETQYF. The CDR3 nucleotides are TGCAGCGTTGAACTGGGCAGGGGACAAGAGACCCAGTACTTC.

This clonotype came up a few times. The chain is built from TRBV27 and TRBJ1-2; D perhaps matches TRBD1 (6 bases). The CDR3 has 14 residues. Germline CDR1 is MNHEY and CDR2 is SMNVEV (reference sequence). V was cut by 5 bases and J by 4 bases, with 14 bases left in between. This chain's CDR3 is CASSGWDTPYGYTF. The CDR3 DNA sequence: TGTGCCAGCAGTGGATGGGACACTCCCTATGGCTACACCTTC.

The chain has TRBV11-2 and TRBJ2-3; D remains ambiguous. Looked up from germline, CDR1 is SGHAT and CDR2 is FQNNGV. Trimming cost V 1 base and J 1 base, with 12 bases left between them. The CDR3 extends over 16 amino acids. CDR3 sequence reads: CASSLGWVAGTDTQYF. CDR3 nucleotide sequence: TGTGCCAGCAGCTTAGGCTGGGTAGCCGGCACAGATACGCAGTATTTT.

This clonotype was picked up a small number of times. The chain links TRBV4-1 to TRBJ1-2; D is perhaps TRBD1 (5 bases). This CDR3 is 13 amino acids long. Germline CDR1 is MGHRA and CDR2 is YSYEKL. Trimming took 5 bases from V and 4 from J, leaving 11 bases between them. The CDR3: CASSSTGVYGYTF. CDR3 in DNA: TGCGCCAGCAGCTCGACGGGGGTCTATGGCTACACCTTC.

This chain uses TRBV29-1 with TRBJ1-1; D call uncertain. Germline assignment: CDR1 SQVTM and CDR2 ANQGSEA. This CDR3 spans 12 amino acids. V lost 2 bases and J 11 bases, leaving 15 bases between the germline ends. The CDR3 DNA sequence: TGCAGCGTTGAACGGTCTGGTGTGGTGGCTTTCTTT. It yields the protein CSVERSGVVAFF.

This clonotype was recorded a few times. V is TRBV13 and J is TRBJ2-7; D might be TRBD1 (7 bases). The V gene lost 5 bases and the J gene lost 2 bases, with 19 bases spanning the gap. Germline V gene lookup returns CDR1 PRHDT and CDR2 FYEKMQ (reference sequence). The CDR3 spans 16 residues. CDR3 coding DNA: TGTGCCAGCAGCCCACCGGGGGCGGGGACAGCCTACGAGCAGTACTTC. The encoded protein is CASSPPGAGTAYEQYF.

This chain links TRBV5-1 with TRBJ2-7; D gene uncertain. The CDR3 is 13 residues long. Per germline, CDR1 SGHRS and CDR2 YFSETQ. V lost 4 bases, J lost 1 base, and 9 bases lay in between. CDR3 in DNA: TGCGCCAGCAGCCCCGGGCAGTCCTACGAGCAGTACTTC. It yields the protein CASSPGQSYEQYF. Full variable domain (remainder filled in from reference TRBV5-1 and TRBJ2-7): KAGVTQTPRYLIKTRGQQVTLSCSPISGHRSVSWYQQTPGQGLQFLFEYFSETQRNKGNFPGRFSGRQFSNSRSEMNVSTLELGDSALYLCASSPGQSYEQYFGPGTRLTVT.

This clonotype was seen only a few times. The chain employs TRBV20-1 and TRBJ2-7, with D possibly TRBD1 on 6 matching bases. In germline, CDR1 is DFQATT, CDR2 SNEGSKA (reference sequence). V was clipped by 4 bases and J by 9 bases, with 16 bases between them. This CDR3 is 12 amino acids long. DNA for the CDR3: TGCAGTGCTACGTCCGACAGGATTGGGCAGTACTTC. This translates into CSATSDRIGQYF.

This clonotype was observed a single time. The chain joins TRBV9 to TRBJ1-2; 7 bases line up with TRBD1. V lost 0 bases and J lost 2; bases outside the gene matches: 1. This CDR3 spans 14 amino acids. Germline CDR1 SGDLS, CDR2 YYNGEE. CDR3 bases: TGTGCCAGCAGCGTAGTGGGACAGAACTATGGCTACACCTTC. Residues: CASSVVGQNYGYTF.

The rearrangement links TRBV10-3 to TRBJ2-7; no clear D gene. CDR1 and CDR2 (germline): ENHRY, SYGVKD. Trimming removed 6 bases from V and 4 bases from J, with 16 bases in between. The CDR3 is 14 residues long. CDR3 region: CAIRKKDGFYEQYF. CDR3 coding DNA: TGTGCCATCAGGAAAAAGGACGGATTTTACGAGCAGTACTTC.

Only a few counts were recorded for this clonotype. The chain combines TRBV10-3 with TRBJ2-7; tentatively, D is TRBD1 or TRBD2 (5 bases each). The CDR3 covers 14 residues. V shed 7 bases and J shed 4 bases, with 17 bases lying between them. Per germline, CDR1 ENHRY and CDR2 SYGVKD. The CDR3 nucleotides are TGTGCCATCACCCGTTCCAAAGAGGGGTACGAGCAGTACTTC. It specifies CAITRSKEGYEQYF.

Many counts were recorded for this clonotype. This chain connects TRBV11-2 to TRBJ2-2, with 7 nucleotides matching TRBD1. The junction had 4 bases not matched to a gene; V was cut back by 4 bases and J by 2 bases. From germline, CDR1 is SGHAT and CDR2 FQNNGV. CDR3 length: 15 amino acids. The CDR3: CASSSTGANTGELFF. Written as DNA, the CDR3 is TGTGCCAGCAGCTCTACAGGGGCTAACACCGGGGAGCTGTTTTTT.

The rearrangement links TRBV3-1 to TRBJ2-3; 11 bases agree with TRBD2. Per germline, CDR1 LGHDT and CDR2 YNNKEL (reference sequence). V lost 4 bases to trimming and J lost 4 bases; unmatched junction nucleotides: 7. The CDR3 covers 16 residues. The CDR3 reads CASSPRLAGLPDTQYF. CDR3 DNA sequence: TGTGCCAGCAGCCCCCGACTAGCGGGGTTGCCAGATACGCAGTATTTT.